Included here is one T cell receptor beta chain sequence, with context. Its antigen is still unknown. This sample is drawn from a study of T-cell memory formation after mild COVID-19. Study outcomes and limitations: CD8+ contracting clones occupied EMRA, while CD4+ ones occupied mainly CM and EM. Pre-infection memory showed some responding clones, and this suggested that cross-reactive memory joined.

In TCRdb, the 5' RACE reads were re-called with MiXCR into one record per CDR3 protein. The sample lists hundreds of thousands of distinct CDR3 sequences, around 21% occurring once. The V end was cut by 1 base, the J end by 7 bases, with 7 bases between. Germline V gene sequence: CDR1 SGHTA, CDR2 FQGNSA. The CDR3 extends over 12 amino acids. The clonotype comes from an adult woman who had mild COVID-19 (a few samples of this study predate the infection). Cell type and time point are not known. This sequence joins TRBV7-2 and TRBJ1-2; D ambiguous. The specimen was PBMCs or a T cell subset sorted from them (not recorded which). CDR3 bases: TGTGCCAGCAGCTTAGACGCGGGTGGCTACACCTTC. Protein product: CASSLDAGGYTF.